One sample yielded the 25 T cell receptor beta chains listed below, sequenced in a study of cytomegalovirus exposure and HLA in healthy donors (dated by TCRdb to 2017 to 2019). The library was generated by the immunoSEQ multiplex PCR assay. The multiplex PCR relied on a mix of 60 forward primers for TCR Vbeta segments and 13 reverse primers for TCR Jbeta segments. Imported from immuneACCESS, the table was reduced by TCRdb to in-frame sequences with V and J called. These copies leave out some clones; in studies compared against another copy, an unresolved V gene accounts for under half, and the cause of the remainder is not known. In all, the sample holds 90,000 to 120,000 clones, and approximately 80% of those were seen once. The top ten clones comprise roughly 4.2% of the sample. The sample comprised PBMCs. The receptor set was obtained from a male donor in good health and CMV-seronegative.

This chain connects TRBV19 to TRBJ2-1, with 8 bases aligning to TRBD1. This CDR3 is built from 13 residues. Germline CDR1 LNHDA, CDR2 SQIVND (reference sequence). Unmatched junction bases numbered 4, after V lost 4 bases and J lost 8 bases. The CDR3 DNA is TGTGCCAGTAGTACCGGACAGGGCGATGAGCAGTTCTTC. Protein: CASSTGQGDEQFF.

The rearrangement links TRBV27 to TRBJ2-5, with D maybe TRBD1 (5 bases). The DNA matches TRBJ2-7 better at its end, which makes the J call doubtful. The V gene's germline CDR1 is MNHEY and CDR2 SMNVEV (reference sequence). This CDR3 has 15 amino acids. The CDR3 sequence: CASSRPVGDSYEQYF. The CDR3 nucleotides are TGTGCCAGCAGCCGACCTGTAGGGGACTCCTACGAGCAGTACTTC.

This clone is medium-sized (0.01 to 0.1%) within its sample. The chain links TRBV7-9 to TRBJ2-1, with D possibly matching TRBD1 (5 bases). Trimming took 5 bases from V and 7 from J, leaving 15 bases between them. Germline CDR1 is SEHNR and CDR2 is FQNEAQ (reference sequence). The CDR3 loop spans 14 amino acids. The CDR3 DNA reads TGTGCCAGCAGCCCAGGTAATGCAGGGAATGAGCAGTTCTTC. The encoded protein is CASSPGNAGNEQFF.

The rearrangement links TRBV4-1 to TRBJ2-3; 12 bases are shared with TRBD2. The germline gives CDR1 MGHRA, CDR2 YSYEKL. The CDR3 has 16 amino acids. Trimming removed 4 bases from V and 4 bases from J; junction bases left unmatched: 6. CDR3 DNA: TGCGCCAGCAGCCGCGTACTAGCGGGAGGTCCAGATACGCAGTATTTT. This gives the protein CASSRVLAGGPDTQYF.

In its sample, this clone was seen a few times. The chain carries TRBV7-6 and TRBJ2-3, with 11 bases fitting TRBD2. Germline V CDR1 and CDR2: SGHVS, FNYEAQ. The ends lost 5 bases at V and 10 bases at J; junction bases unmatched: 11. This CDR3 has 15 amino acids. CDR3 region: CASSPLASGRSPQYF. The CDR3, as DNA: TGTGCCAGCAGCCCCCTGGCTAGCGGGAGGTCCCCGCAGTATTTT.

This clone came up a few times. The CDR3 loop reads CASSGPTGGSGNTIYF. The CDR3, as DNA: TGTGCCAGCAGCGGCCCGACAGGGGGCTCTGGAAACACCATATATTTT. J is TRBJ1-3 and V is TRBV5-6; TRBD1 matches 9 bases. The junction had 5 bases not matched to a gene; V was cut back by 4 bases and J by 0 bases. CDR3 length: 16 amino acids. CDR1 SGHDT and CDR2 YYEEEE come from the germline V gene.

J is TRBJ2-3 and V is TRBV7-7; 10 bases are a match to TRBD1. CDR1 and CDR2 (germline): SSHAT, FNYEAQ (reference sequence). CDR3 length: 15 amino acids. The J segment lost 8 bases and the V segment lost 6 bases, leaving 11 bases of the junction unmatched. The CDR3 is CASRTDRGESGTQYF. The CDR3 coding sequence is TGTGCCAGCAGAACGGACAGGGGGGAGTCTGGTACGCAGTATTTT. Variable domain in full (rest from reference TRBV7-7 and TRBJ2-3): GAGVSQSPRYKVTKRGQDVTLRCDPISSHATLYWYQQALGQGPEFLTYFNYEAQPDKSGLPSDRFSAERPEGSISTLTIQRTEQRDSAMYRCASRTDRGESGTQYFGPGTRLTVL.

The chain joins TRBV2 to TRBJ2-1; 13 bases match TRBD2. The CDR3 sequence is 15 residues long. Germline values: CDR1 SNHLY, CDR2 FYNNEI. Trimming at V came to 4 bases and at J to 7 bases, leaving 4 bases not matched to a gene. The CDR3 loop is CASSVGTSGNNEQFF. Here the CDR3 DNA reads TGTGCCAGCAGTGTGGGGACTAGCGGGAATAATGAGCAGTTCTTC.

This clone appeared a few times. The CDR3: CASSSRLAGASDTQYF. The CDR3, as DNA: TGTGCCAGCAGCTCCAGACTAGCGGGGGCGTCAGATACGCAGTATTTT. The rearrangement joins TRBV7-6 to TRBJ2-3; 12 nucleotides line up with TRBD2. The V and J ends lost 4 bases and 4 bases, in that order; junction bases with no gene match: 6. Germline V lookup: CDR1 SGHVS, CDR2 FNYEAQ. The CDR3 is 16 residues long.

This clone showed up just a few times. The chain joins TRBV12-5 to TRBJ2-7; D uncertain. The CDR3 is 11 amino acids. The V end was cut by 3 bases, the J end by 7 bases, with 7 bases between. Germline loops: CDR1 LGHNT, CDR2 FRNRAP. The CDR3 DNA follows: TGTGCTAGTGGTTTCATTCAGGAGCAGTACTTC. Amino acids: CASGFIQEQYF.

CDR3 in amino acids: CASSLGTGYFQETQYF. CDR3 DNA: TGTGCCAGCAGCTTGGGGACAGGGTATTTCCAGGAGACCCAGTACTTC. The chain recombines TRBV11-2 with TRBJ2-5; TRBD1 matches 9 bases. This CDR3 comprises 16 residues. With 3 bases clipped from V and 5 bases from J, the junction kept 10 bases outside the gene matches. CDR1 and CDR2 from the germline V gene are SGHAT and FQNNGV.

Only a few counts were recorded for this clone. The chain joins TRBV5-1 to TRBJ2-2, with 10 bases that match TRBD1. In germline, CDR1 is SGHRS, CDR2 YFSETQ. This CDR3 region has 16 residues. Unmatched junction bases numbered 13, after V lost 7 bases and J lost 7 bases. This CDR3 is CASGSRDRGTGGELFF. The CDR3, as DNA: TGCGCCAGCGGCTCCCGGGACAGGGGTACAGGCGGGGAGCTGTTTTTT. The complete variable domain, with remaining parts taken from reference TRBV5-1 and TRBJ2-2, reads KAGVTQTPRYLIKTRGQQVTLSCSPISGHRSVSWYQQTPGQGLQFLFEYFSETQRNKGNFPGRFSGRQFSNSRSEMNVSTLELGDSALYLCASGSRDRGTGGELFFGEGSRLTVL.

The chain has TRBV30 and TRBJ1-6, with no clear D. Germline assignment: CDR1 GTSNPN and CDR2 SVGIG (reference sequence). The length of the CDR3 is 17 residues. The V end was cut by 0 bases, the J end by 5 bases, with 17 bases between. CDR3 protein: CAWSVPSRAYHNSPLHF. CDR3 DNA: TGTGCCTGGAGTGTACCGTCTAGAGCGTATCATAATTCACCCCTCCACTTT.

This clone was recorded only once. The CDR3 protein is CASSSETSGRIETQYF. The CDR3 nucleotides read TGTGCCAGCAGTTCTGAGACTAGCGGGAGGATCGAGACCCAGTACTTC. The chain is built from TRBV27 and TRBJ2-5; 13 positions agree with TRBD2. Trimming removed 4 bases from V and 5 bases from J; junction bases left unmatched: 7. This CDR3 spans 16 amino acids. Germline V gene lookup returns CDR1 MNHEY and CDR2 SMNVEV (reference sequence).

This clone showed up just a few times. The rearrangement joins TRBV10-2 to TRBJ2-7, with TRBD2 matching over 13 bases. Germline values: CDR1 WSHSY, CDR2 SAAADI. CDR3 length equals 15 residues. The trim removed 6 bases at V and 1 base at J, leaving 3 bases unmatched. CDR3 residues: CASRKGLAGSYEQYF. CDR3 in DNA: TGCGCCAGCAGGAAGGGACTAGCGGGGTCCTACGAGCAGTACTTC.

The count of this clone is one. V and J are TRBV29-1 and TRBJ1-2; no clear D gene. Trimming shortened V by 6 bases and J by 5 bases, and 7 bases separated the two germline ends. The CDR3 consists of 10 residues. Germline assignment: CDR1 SQVTM and CDR2 ANQGSEA. CDR3 region: CSVDMYGYTF. CDR3 nucleotide sequence: TGCAGCGTCGACATGTATGGCTACACCTTC.

This clone appeared a few times. The chain uses TRBV6-5 and TRBJ2-7; D unresolved. Per the germline V gene, CDR1 is MNHEY and CDR2 is SVGAGI. Trimming pared 5 bases from V and 2 bases from J, leaving 13 bases between. CDR3 size: 14 residues. The CDR3 DNA sequence: TGTGCCAGCAGTCCCCAGATAGGAGCCTACGAGCAGTACTTC. This encodes CASSPQIGAYEQYF.

The chain links TRBV11-2 to TRBJ2-5, with D possibly matching TRBD2 (7 bases). With 1 base removed from V and 3 bases from J, the gap between germline ends came to 12 bases. The length of the CDR3 is 15 residues. Germline V lookup: CDR1 SGHAT, CDR2 FQNNGV. The CDR3 DNA reads TGTGCCAGCAGCTTAGCGCGGGGGCGCGAAGAGACCCAGTACTTC. Translated, it gives CASSLARGREETQYF. The whole variable domain, filled in from reference TRBV11-2 and TRBJ2-5, reads EAGVAQSPRYKIIEKRQSVAFWCNPISGHATLYWYQQILGQGPKLLIQFQNNGVVDDSQLPKDRFSAERLKGVDSTLKIQPAKLEDSAVYLCASSLARGREETQYFGPGTRLLVL.

This clone was found once. In DNA form, the CDR3 reads TGTGCCAGTAGTATGGGGACTAGCGGGATGGCTTGGCAGTTCTTC. As protein: CASSMGTSGMAWQFF. The rearrangement uses TRBV19 and TRBJ2-1; TRBD2 matches at 13 bases. V dropped 3 bases and J dropped 12; count of bases not matched to a gene: 8. CDR3 length equals 15 residues. CDR1 and CDR2 (germline): LNHDA, SQIVND (reference sequence).

The V call is TRBV18, the J call TRBJ2-1; 8 nucleotides align to TRBD2. CDR1 is KGHSH, CDR2 LQKENI, per germline. With V trimmed by 3 bases and J by 7 bases, 8 bases remained unmatched. The CDR3 has 15 residues. CDR3 in amino acids: CASSPPQAGVNEQFF. The CDR3 DNA reads as TGTGCCAGCTCACCCCCCCAAGCGGGAGTGAATGAGCAGTTCTTC.

A note on this clone: The same CDR3 is also encoded by other DNA sequences in this sample. The chain employs TRBV14 and TRBJ2-4; a weak D match, TRBD2 (6 bases). There are 17 residues in the CDR3. Germline CDR1 reads SGHDN; CDR2 reads FVKESK. Trimming pared 1 base from V and 0 bases from J, leaving 13 bases between. The CDR3 is CASSQGRGSLAKNIQYF. The CDR3 DNA sequence: TGTGCCAGCAGCCAAGGGAGGGGCTCATTAGCCAAAAACATTCAGTACTTC.

The chain couples TRBV5-1 to TRBJ2-7, with 15 bases that match TRBD2. Germline loops: CDR1 SGHRS, CDR2 YFSETQ. The CDR3 extends over 16 amino acids. V was pared by 4 bases and J by 1 base, with 3 bases of the junction left unmatched. The CDR3 DNA follows: TGCGCCAGCAGCCGTGGGACTAGCGGGGGGTCCTACGAGCAGTACTTC. It is translated as CASSRGTSGGSYEQYF.

V and J are TRBV7-7 and TRBJ2-3; tentative D call: TRBD1 (6 bases). Trimming pared 5 bases from V and 5 bases from J, leaving 11 bases between. Germline V gives CDR1 SSHAT, CDR2 FNYEAQ (reference sequence). The CDR3 has 13 amino acids. CDR3 in DNA: TGTGCCAGCAGCAGGGACATCAGAGATACGCAGTATTTT. Amino acids: CASSRDIRDTQYF.

The chain joins TRBV5-4 to TRBJ1-2, with 8 positions matching TRBD1. CDR1 is SGHNT, CDR2 YYREEE, per germline (reference sequence). After removal of 3 bases from V and 4 bases from J, the junction contained 14 bases not matched to a gene. The CDR3 has 17 amino acids. CDR3 bases: TGTGCCAGCAGCTCCCCCGGCGGACAGGGTGGAGGCTATGGCTACACCTTC. Its translation: CASSSPGGQGGGYGYTF.

This chain uses TRBV5-8 with TRBJ1-3; TRBD1 matches at 9 bases. Germline assignment: CDR1 SGHTS and CDR2 YDEGEE. This CDR3 comprises 16 residues. Trimming took 0 bases from V and 2 from J; bases not matched to a gene: 3. Here the CDR3 reads CASSLDRGRPGNTIYF. CDR3 nucleotides: TGTGCCAGCAGCTTGGACAGGGGGCGGCCTGGAAACACCATATATTTT.